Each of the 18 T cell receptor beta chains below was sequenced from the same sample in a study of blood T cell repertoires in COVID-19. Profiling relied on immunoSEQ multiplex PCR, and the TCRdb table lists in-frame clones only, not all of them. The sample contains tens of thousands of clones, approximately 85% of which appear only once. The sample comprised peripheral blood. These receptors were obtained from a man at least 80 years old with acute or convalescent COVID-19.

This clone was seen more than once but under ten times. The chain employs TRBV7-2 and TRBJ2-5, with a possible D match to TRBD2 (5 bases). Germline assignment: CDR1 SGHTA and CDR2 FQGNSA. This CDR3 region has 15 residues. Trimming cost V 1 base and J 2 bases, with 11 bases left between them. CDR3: CASSLGAGRQETQYF. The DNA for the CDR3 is TGTGCCAGCAGCTTAGGGGCGGGTAGGCAAGAGACCCAGTACTTC. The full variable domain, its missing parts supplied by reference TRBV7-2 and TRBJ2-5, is GAGVSQSPSNKVTEKGKDVELRCDPISGHTALYWYRQSLGQGLEFLIYFQGNSAPDKSGLPSDRFSAERTGGSVSTLTIQRTQQEDSAVYLCASSLGAGRQETQYFGPGTRLLVL.

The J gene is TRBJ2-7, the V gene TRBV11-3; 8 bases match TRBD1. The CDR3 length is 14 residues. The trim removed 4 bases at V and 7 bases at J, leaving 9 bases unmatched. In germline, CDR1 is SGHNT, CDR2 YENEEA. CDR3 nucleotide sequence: TGTGCCAGCAGCTCAGGACAGGGCGCTGGGGAGCAGTACTTC. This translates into CASSSGQGAGEQYF. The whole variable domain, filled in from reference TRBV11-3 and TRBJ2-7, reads EAGVVQSPRYKIIEKKQPVAFWCNPISGHNTLYWYLQNLGQGPELLIRYENEEAVDDSQLPKDRFSAERLKGVDSTLKIQPAELGDSAVYLCASSSGQGAGEQYFGPGTRLTVT.

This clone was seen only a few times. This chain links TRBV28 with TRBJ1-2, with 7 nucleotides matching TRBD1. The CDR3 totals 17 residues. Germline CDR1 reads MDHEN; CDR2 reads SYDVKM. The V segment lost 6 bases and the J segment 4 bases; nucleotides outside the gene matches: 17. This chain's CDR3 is CASRSETGLVPGYGYTF. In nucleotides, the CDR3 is TGTGCCAGCAGATCGGAGACAGGGTTAGTCCCGGGCTATGGCTACACCTTC.

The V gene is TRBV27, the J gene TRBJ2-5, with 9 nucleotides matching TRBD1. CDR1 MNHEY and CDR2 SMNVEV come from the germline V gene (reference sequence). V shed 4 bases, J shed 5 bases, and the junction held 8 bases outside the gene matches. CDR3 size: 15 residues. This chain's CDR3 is CASSWDRDSWETQYF. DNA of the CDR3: TGTGCCAGCAGTTGGGACAGGGACAGTTGGGAGACCCAGTACTTC.

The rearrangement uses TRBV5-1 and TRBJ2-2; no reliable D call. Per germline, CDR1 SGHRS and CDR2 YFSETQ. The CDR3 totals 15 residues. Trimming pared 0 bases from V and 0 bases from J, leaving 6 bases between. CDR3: CASSLVSTNTGELFF. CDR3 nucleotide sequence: TGCGCCAGCAGCTTGGTGTCAACGAACACCGGGGAGCTGTTTTTT. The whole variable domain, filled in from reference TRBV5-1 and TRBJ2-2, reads KAGVTQTPRYLIKTRGQQVTLSCSPISGHRSVSWYQQTPGQGLQFLFEYFSETQRNKGNFPGRFSGRQFSNSRSEMNVSTLELGDSALYLCASSLVSTNTGELFFGEGSRLTVL.

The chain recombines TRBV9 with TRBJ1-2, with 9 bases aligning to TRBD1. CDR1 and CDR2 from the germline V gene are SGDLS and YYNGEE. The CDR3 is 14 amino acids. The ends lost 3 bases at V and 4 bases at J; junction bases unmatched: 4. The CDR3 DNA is TGTGCCAGCAGCGGCTTGACAGGGGGCTATGGCTACACCTTC. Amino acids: CASSGLTGGYGYTF.

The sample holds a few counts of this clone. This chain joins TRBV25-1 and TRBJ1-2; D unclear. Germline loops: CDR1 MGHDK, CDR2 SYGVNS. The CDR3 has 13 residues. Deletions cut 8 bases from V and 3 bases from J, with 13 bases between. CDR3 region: CASAEEGYYGYTF. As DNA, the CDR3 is TGTGCCAGCGCTGAAGAGGGCTACTATGGCTACACCTTC.

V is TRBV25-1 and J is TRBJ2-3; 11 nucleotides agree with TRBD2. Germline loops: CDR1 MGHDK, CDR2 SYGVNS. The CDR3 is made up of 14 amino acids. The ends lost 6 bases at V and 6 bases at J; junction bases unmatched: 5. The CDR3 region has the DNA TGTGCCAGCAGGTCTAGCGGGAGGAAGGATACGCAGTATTTT. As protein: CASRSSGRKDTQYF.

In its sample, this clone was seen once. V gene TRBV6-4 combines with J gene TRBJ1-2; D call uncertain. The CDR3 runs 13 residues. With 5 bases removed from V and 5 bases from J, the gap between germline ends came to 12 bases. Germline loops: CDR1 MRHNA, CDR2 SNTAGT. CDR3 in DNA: TGTGCCAGCAGTAGGGAGGGAAGATATGGCTACACCTTC. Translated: CASSREGRYGYTF.

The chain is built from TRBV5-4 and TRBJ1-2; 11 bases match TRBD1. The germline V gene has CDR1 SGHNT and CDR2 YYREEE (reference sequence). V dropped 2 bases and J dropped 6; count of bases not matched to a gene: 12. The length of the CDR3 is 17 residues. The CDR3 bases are TGTGCCAGCAGCTTAGTCCCGGGACAGGGGGACGGTCATGGCTACACCTTC. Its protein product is CASSLVPGQGDGHGYTF.

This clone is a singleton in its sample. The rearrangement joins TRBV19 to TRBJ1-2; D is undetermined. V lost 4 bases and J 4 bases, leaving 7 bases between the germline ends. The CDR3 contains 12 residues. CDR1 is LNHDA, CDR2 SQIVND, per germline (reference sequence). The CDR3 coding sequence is TGTGCCAGTAGTAGTAGCGTCTATGGCTACACCTTC. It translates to CASSSSVYGYTF.

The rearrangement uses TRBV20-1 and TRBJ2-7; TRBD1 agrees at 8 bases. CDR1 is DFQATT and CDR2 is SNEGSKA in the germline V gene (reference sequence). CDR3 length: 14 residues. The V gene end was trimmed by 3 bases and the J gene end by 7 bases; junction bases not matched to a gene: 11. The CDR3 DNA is TGCAGTGCTAGTGGGACAGGTTCTCAGGGGGAGCAGTACTTC. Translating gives CSASGTGSQGEQYF.

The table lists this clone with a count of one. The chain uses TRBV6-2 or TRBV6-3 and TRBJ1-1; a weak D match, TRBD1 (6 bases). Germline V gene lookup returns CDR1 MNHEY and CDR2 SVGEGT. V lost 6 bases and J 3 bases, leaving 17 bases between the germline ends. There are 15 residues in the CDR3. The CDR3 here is CASSPQGRGDTEAFF. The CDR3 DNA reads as TGTGCCAGCAGCCCCCAGGGCAGGGGCGACACTGAAGCTTTCTTT.

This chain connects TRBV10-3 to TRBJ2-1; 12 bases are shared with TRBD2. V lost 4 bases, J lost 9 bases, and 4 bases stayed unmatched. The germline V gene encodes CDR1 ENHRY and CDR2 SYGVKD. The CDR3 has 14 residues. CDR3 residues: CAISGLAGGGEQFF. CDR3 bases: TGTGCCATCAGTGGCCTAGCGGGAGGGGGTGAGCAGTTCTTC.

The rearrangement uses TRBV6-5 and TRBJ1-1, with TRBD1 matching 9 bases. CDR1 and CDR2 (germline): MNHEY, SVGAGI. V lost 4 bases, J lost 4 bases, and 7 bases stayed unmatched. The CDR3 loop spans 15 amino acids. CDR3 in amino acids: CASSSTGGRSTEAFF. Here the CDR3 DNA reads TGTGCCAGCAGTTCAACAGGGGGCCGGAGCACTGAAGCTTTCTTT.

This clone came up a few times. CDR3 region: CASSLGTSGTDTQYF. In DNA, the CDR3 is TGCGCCAGCAGCTTAGGGACTAGCGGGACAGATACGCAGTATTTT. The V call is TRBV5-1, the J call TRBJ2-3, with 12 positions matching TRBD2. The CDR3 totals 15 residues. Germline-derived CDR1 and CDR2 are SGHRS and YFSETQ. V was pared by 2 bases and J by 3 bases, with 1 base of the junction left unmatched.

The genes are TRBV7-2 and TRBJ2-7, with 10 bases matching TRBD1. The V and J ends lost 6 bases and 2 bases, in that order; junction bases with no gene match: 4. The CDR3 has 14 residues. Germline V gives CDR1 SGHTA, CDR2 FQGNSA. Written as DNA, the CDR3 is TGTGCCAGCAGTCGGGACAGGGGTACCTACGAGCAGTACTTC. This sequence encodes CASSRDRGTYEQYF.

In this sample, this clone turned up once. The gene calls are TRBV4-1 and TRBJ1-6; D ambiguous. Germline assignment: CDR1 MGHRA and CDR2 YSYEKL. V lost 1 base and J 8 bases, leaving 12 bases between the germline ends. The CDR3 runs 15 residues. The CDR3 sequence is CASSQGLIRHSPLHF. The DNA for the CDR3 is TGCGCCAGCAGCCAAGGGCTCATACGCCATTCACCCCTCCACTTT.